Each of the 24 T cell receptor beta chains below was sequenced from the same sample in a study of cytomegalovirus exposure and HLA in healthy donors. Assay used: immunoSEQ multiplex PCR; TCRdb lists only in-frame clones, some missing. The table lists 100,000 to 150,000 clones, around 95% of them singletons. The sequenced sample consisted of PBMCs. These TCRs come from a man aged 18 to 30 in good health and CMV-seronegative.

The chain recombines TRBV30 with TRBJ2-5; D gene uncertain. The V gene's germline CDR1 is GTSNPN and CDR2 SVGIG (reference sequence). The CDR3 contains 14 residues. V shed 5 bases and J shed 4 bases, with 17 bases lying between them. The CDR3 loop reads CAWGTLAGLETQYF. The CDR3 DNA sequence: TGTGCCTGGGGCACCCTGGCAGGTTTAGAGACCCAGTACTTC.

This clone was counted once. The chain uses TRBV7-9 and TRBJ2-1; 8 bases match TRBD1. The germline V gene has CDR1 SEHNR and CDR2 FQNEAQ (reference sequence). The CDR3 consists of 15 residues. Losses at the gene ends were 4 bases for V and 8 bases for J; bases not matched to a gene: 10. The CDR3 is CASSSGTGQPDEQFF. The CDR3 nucleotides are TGTGCCAGCAGCTCCGGGACAGGCCAGCCAGATGAGCAGTTCTTC.

DNA for the CDR3: TGTGCCAGCAGTTACTCCATGCGGGTGGGAGCCGGGGAGCTGTTTTTT. It is translated as CASSYSMRVGAGELFF. The chain joins TRBV6-5 to TRBJ2-2, with a possible D match to TRBD2 (5 bases). Between the trimmed V and J ends, which lost 0 bases and 6 bases, there was a span of 14 bases. This CDR3 region has 16 residues. The germline V gene encodes CDR1 MNHEY and CDR2 SVGAGI.

This chain joins TRBV4-3 and TRBJ2-4; 10 bases are shared with TRBD2. V dropped 0 bases and J dropped 2; count of bases not matched to a gene: 7. The CDR3 covers 18 residues. Germline CDR1 reads LGHNA; CDR2 reads YSLEER. The CDR3 protein is CASSQEAAGGGTKNIQYF. CDR3 nucleotide sequence: TGCGCCAGCAGCCAAGAGGCAGCGGGAGGGGGAACCAAAAACATTCAGTACTTC.

The chain uses TRBV7-8 and TRBJ1-2; 8 bases align to TRBD1. Germline V gene lookup returns CDR1 SGHVS and CDR2 FQNEAQ. The CDR3 has 15 amino acids. Trimming cost V 3 bases and J 6 bases; bases outside gene matches: 9. CDR3 in amino acids: CASSFDRGSRDGYTF. The CDR3 DNA reads as TGTGCCAGCAGCTTCGACAGGGGATCCCGGGATGGCTACACCTTC.

This clone appeared a single time. CDR3: CASSIRQGGAFF. Written as DNA, the CDR3 is TGTGCCAGTAGTATCCGGCAGGGGGGAGCTTTCTTT. V usage is TRBV19 and J usage is TRBJ1-1; 7 bases match TRBD1. CDR1 and CDR2 (germline): LNHDA, SQIVND (reference sequence). The CDR3 has 12 residues. V was clipped by 3 bases and J by 10 bases; unmatched bases: 5.

This clone showed up just a few times. The chain has TRBV28 and TRBJ1-2; 7 positions match TRBD1. Losses at the gene ends were 8 bases for V and 4 bases for J; bases not matched to a gene: 4. The CDR3 runs to 12 residues. From germline, CDR1 is MDHEN and CDR2 SYDVKM. The DNA of the CDR3 is TGTGCCAGCCGGACAGGAGCCTATGGCTACACCTTC. Its translation is CASRTGAYGYTF.

This CDR3 is CASSQGSGVGRSSAGQYF. The CDR3 bases are TGTGCCAGCAGCCAGGGGAGCGGGGTCGGGAGATCCTCAGCAGGGCAGTACTTC. The chain carries TRBV11-2 and TRBJ2-7, with a weak D call TRBD2 (7 bases). The CDR3 is 18 amino acids. Per the germline V gene, CDR1 is SGHAT and CDR2 is FQNNGV. Trimming removed 5 bases at V and 9 bases at J, with 32 bases between.

V is TRBV5-1 and J is TRBJ1-4, with 8 bases fitting TRBD1. V shed 3 bases and J 6 bases; nucleotides not matched to a gene: 4. CDR1 and CDR2 from the germline V gene are SGHRS and YFSETQ. The CDR3 spans 14 residues. The CDR3, as DNA: TGCGCCAGCAGCTCGACAGGGGATGATGAAAAACTGTTTTTT. It translates to CASSSTGDDEKLFF.

This chain connects TRBV4-3 to TRBJ2-1, with 7 bases that match TRBD2. Losses at the gene ends were 0 bases for V and 9 bases for J; bases not matched to a gene: 11. The CDR3 has 16 amino acids. The germline V gene has CDR1 LGHNA and CDR2 YSLEER. The CDR3 region has the DNA TGCGCCAGCAGCCAAGAATGGGCGGGAGTACTCAGTGAGCAGTTCTTC. It specifies CASSQEWAGVLSEQFF.

As regards this clone: A read error may produce the germline difference seen at one junction end. This sequence joins TRBV2 and TRBJ2-1, with TRBD2 identical over 13 bases. The CDR3 is 13 residues long. Germline V gives CDR1 SNHLY, CDR2 FYNNEI. CDR3 in DNA: TGTGCCAGCAGTCCTCGATCCGGGACTAGCGGGATCTTC. Protein product: CASSPRSGTSGIF.

This clone was observed once. The CDR3 loop is CASTGEGGNGYTF. The CDR3 DNA reads TGTGCCAGCACCGGGGAGGGGGGGAATGGCTACACCTTC. The chain is built from TRBV7-9 and TRBJ1-2; the D gene is possibly TRBD1 (6 bases). The germline CDR1 and CDR2 sequences are SEHNR and FQNEAQ (reference sequence). The CDR3 is made up of 13 amino acids. The germline V and J ends were trimmed by 7 bases and 6 bases, with 15 bases remaining between them.

J is TRBJ2-1 and V is TRBV4-3; 10 nucleotides match TRBD2. The length of the CDR3 is 16 residues. The germline V gene encodes CDR1 LGHNA and CDR2 YSLEER. Losses at the gene ends were 3 bases for V and 8 bases for J; bases not matched to a gene: 10. CDR3 coding DNA: TGCGCCAGCAGCCAGGGAACTAGCGGGACTAATGATGAGCAGTTCTTC. Translating it yields CASSQGTSGTNDEQFF.

This chain uses TRBV29-1 with TRBJ2-1; TRBD2 matches at 10 bases. The CDR3 length is 14 residues. Germline V gene sequence: CDR1 SQVTM, CDR2 ANQGSEA. Losses at the gene ends were 6 bases for V and 6 bases for J; bases not matched to a gene: 8. This CDR3 reads CSVPLAGEGNEQFF. The CDR3 region has the DNA TGCAGCGTCCCCCTAGCGGGAGAGGGCAATGAGCAGTTCTTC.

This chain links TRBV4-1 with TRBJ2-1; TRBD2 matches at 7 bases. The germline gives CDR1 MGHRA, CDR2 YSYEKL. Losses at the gene ends were 6 bases for V and 6 bases for J; bases not matched to a gene: 14. The CDR3 sequence is 16 residues long. The CDR3 here is CASRRTLAGVGNEQFF. The CDR3 nucleotides are TGCGCCAGCAGACGGACTTTGGCGGGAGTTGGCAATGAGCAGTTCTTC.

The chain uses TRBV27 and TRBJ2-1, with D possibly being TRBD2 (5 bases). The V gene's germline CDR1 is MNHEY and CDR2 SMNVEV (reference sequence). V lost 6 bases and J lost 10, with 19 bases in between. The CDR3 is made up of 14 amino acids. The CDR3, as DNA: TGTGCCAGCAGGGTCTCTCCGGGATTCCCGGAGCAGTTCTTC. This translates into CASRVSPGFPEQFF.

The chain joins TRBV5-1 to TRBJ1-1; possibly TRBD1 for D (5 bases). Trimming stripped 0 bases from V and 5 bases from J, with 11 bases between. This CDR3 is 14 amino acids long. Germline V gives CDR1 SGHRS, CDR2 YFSETQ. CDR3 DNA sequence: TGCGCCAGCAGCTTGGGGACAATAGTTACTGAAGCTTTCTTT. Residues: CASSLGTIVTEAFF.

This clone has just a few counts. CDR3 sequence (DNA): TGTGCCAGCAGCTCTGCGGACTCACCCTTCTCCTACAATGAGCAGTTCTTC. This encodes CASSSADSPFSYNEQFF. The chain joins TRBV7-3 to TRBJ2-1; D is perhaps TRBD2 (5 bases). Trimming removed 4 bases from V and 0 bases from J, with 16 bases in between. Germline CDR1 and CDR2: SGHTA and FQGTGA. CDR3 length: 17 residues.

This chain connects TRBV7-9 to TRBJ1-4, with a tentative D call TRBD1 (5 bases). Germline loops: CDR1 SEHNR, CDR2 FQNEAQ (reference sequence). The V gene lost 5 bases and the J gene lost 9 bases, with 19 bases spanning the gap. The CDR3 runs 15 residues. Here the CDR3 reads CASSPGLLAGQKLFF. The CDR3 coding sequence is TGTGCCAGCAGCCCAGGCTTGTTAGCAGGGCAAAAACTGTTTTTT. Full variable domain (missing parts from reference TRBV7-9 and TRBJ1-4): DTGVSQNPRHKITKRGQNVTFRCDPISEHNRLYWYRQTLGQGPEFLTYFQNEAQLEKSRLLSDRFSAERPKGSFSTLEIQRTEQGDSAMYLCASSPGLLAGQKLFFGSGTQLSVL.

Only a few counts were recorded for this clone. The rearrangement uses TRBV30 and TRBJ1-2; D might be TRBD1 (6 bases). CDR1 and CDR2 from the germline V gene are GTSNPN and SVGIG (reference sequence). V lost 2 bases and J 11 bases, leaving 12 bases between the germline ends. The CDR3 is 11 residues long. CDR3 DNA: TGTGCCTGGAGTCCAGAACAGGGTTACACCTTC. Translating it yields CAWSPEQGYTF. The variable domain in full, completed from reference TRBV30 and TRBJ1-2, reads SQTIHQWPATLVQPVGSPLSLECTVEGTSNPNLYWYRQAAGRGLQLLFYSVGIGQISSEVPQNLSASRPQDRQFILSSKKLLLSDSGFYLCAWSPEQGYTFGSGTRLTVV.

The rearrangement uses TRBV30 and TRBJ2-7; 9 nucleotides line up with TRBD1. CDR3 size: 17 residues. Germline V CDR1 and CDR2: GTSNPN, SVGIG (reference sequence). V lost 0 bases and J lost 0; bases outside the gene matches: 9. The CDR3 region is CAWSVKGGDRASYEQYF. The CDR3 DNA reads TGTGCCTGGAGTGTAAAGGGGGGGGACAGGGCCTCCTACGAGCAGTACTTC.

V is TRBV14 and J is TRBJ1-1; 8 bases align to TRBD1. This CDR3 comprises 13 residues. V was pared by 3 bases and J by 8 bases, with 5 bases of the junction left unmatched. Germline lookup yields CDR1 SGHDN and CDR2 FVKESK. The CDR3 DNA follows: TGTGCCAGCAGCCAGGACAGGGAGGGAGAAGCTTTCTTT. It codes for CASSQDREGEAFF.

The chain combines TRBV7-2 with TRBJ2-3, with 7 nucleotides matching TRBD2. The CDR3 is 15 residues long. The V gene's germline CDR1 is SGHTA and CDR2 FQGNSA. V shed 3 bases and J 4 bases; nucleotides not matched to a gene: 7. The CDR3 bases are TGTGCCAGCAGCTTCGGTAGCGGGTTTTCAGATACGCAGTATTTT. Amino acids: CASSFGSGFSDTQYF.

The DNA for the CDR3 is TGTGCCTGGAGTCCCGGGACAGGGTCTGAAGCTTTCTTT. Its protein product is CAWSPGTGSEAFF. This chain joins TRBV30 and TRBJ1-1; 9 bases fit TRBD1. V shed 2 bases, J shed 6 bases, and the junction held 4 bases outside the gene matches. The CDR3 is 13 residues long. Germline CDR1 and CDR2: GTSNPN and SVGIG (reference sequence).